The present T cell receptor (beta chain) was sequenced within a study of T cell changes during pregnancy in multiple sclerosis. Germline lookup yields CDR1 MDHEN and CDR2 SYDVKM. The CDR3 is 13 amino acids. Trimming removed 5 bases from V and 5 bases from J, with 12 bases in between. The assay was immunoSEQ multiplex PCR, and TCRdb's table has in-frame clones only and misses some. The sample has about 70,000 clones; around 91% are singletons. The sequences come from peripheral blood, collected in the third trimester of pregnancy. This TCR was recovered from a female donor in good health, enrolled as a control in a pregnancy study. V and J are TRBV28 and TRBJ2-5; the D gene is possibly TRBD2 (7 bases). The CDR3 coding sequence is TGTGCCAGCAGTGGGGGGGCCAGGGAGACCCAGTACTTC. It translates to CASSGGARETQYF.